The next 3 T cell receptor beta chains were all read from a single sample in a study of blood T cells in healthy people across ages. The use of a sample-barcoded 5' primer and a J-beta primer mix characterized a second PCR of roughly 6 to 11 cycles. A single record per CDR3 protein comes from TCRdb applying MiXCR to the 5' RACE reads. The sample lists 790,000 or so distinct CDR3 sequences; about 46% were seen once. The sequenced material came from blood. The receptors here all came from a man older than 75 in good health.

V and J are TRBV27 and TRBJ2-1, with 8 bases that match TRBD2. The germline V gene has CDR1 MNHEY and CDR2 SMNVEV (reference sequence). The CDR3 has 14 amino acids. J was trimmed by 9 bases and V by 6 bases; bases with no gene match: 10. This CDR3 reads CASSGASGFVEQFF. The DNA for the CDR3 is TGTGCCAGCAGCGGAGCTAGCGGGTTCGTTGAGCAGTTCTTC.

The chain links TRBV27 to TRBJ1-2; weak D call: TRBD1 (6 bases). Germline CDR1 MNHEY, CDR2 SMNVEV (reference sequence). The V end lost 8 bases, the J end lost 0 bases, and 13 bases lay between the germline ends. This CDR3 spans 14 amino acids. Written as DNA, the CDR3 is TGTGCCAGCCATCCAGGGGCCCCTAACTATGGCTACACCTTC. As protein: CASHPGAPNYGYTF.

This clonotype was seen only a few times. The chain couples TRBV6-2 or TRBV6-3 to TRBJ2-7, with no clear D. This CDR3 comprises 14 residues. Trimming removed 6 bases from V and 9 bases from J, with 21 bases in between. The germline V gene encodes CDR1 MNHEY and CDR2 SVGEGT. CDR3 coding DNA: TGTGCCAGCAGGCTGGCCCCCTCACTGATCGGGCAGTACTTC. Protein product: CASRLAPSLIGQYF.